This record covers a single T cell receptor (beta chain). The sample comes from a study of PD-L1 blockade in urothelial cancer. Repertoires were generated with immunoSEQ multiplex PCR, while TCRdb's copy carries only in-frame clones and drops some. The sample lists some 66,000 clones, 70% to 90% seen once, with 14% to 15% in the top ten. Time point noted: pretreatment peripheral blood. Per the germline V gene, CDR1 is MNHEY and CDR2 is SMNVEV (reference sequence). V lost 3 bases, J lost 9 bases, and 15 bases lay in between. CDR3 size: 14 residues. The chain uses TRBV27 and TRBJ2-1, with D perhaps TRBD2 (5 bases). This sequence originates from a man between 60 and 70 years old with urothelial cancer. This specimen consisted of PBMCs, obtained around atezolizumab (anti-PD-L1) treatment. The CDR3 sequence: CASSFAPVGSEQFF. CDR3 sequence (DNA): TGTGCCAGCAGTTTCGCGCCGGTTGGGAGTGAGCAGTTCTTC.